These T cell receptor beta chains were read from a single sample in a study of T-cell reconstitution after alpha-beta-depleted transplantation in children. MiXCR, applied by TCRdb to the PCR reads, yields one record per CDR3 protein. The sample has around 500,000 distinct CDR3 sequences; more than 20% are singletons. The specimen was PBMCs, mostly from graft donor cells, collected 360 days after TCRalphabeta/CD19-depleted stem cell transplant. These receptors were taken from a boy in the first two years of life who had a stem cell transplant for acute myeloid leukemia, so the T cells may come from the graft donor. Each CDR3 is given without its conserved first and last residue. The size entry is marked missing in some rows and otherwise reads once, few, many or a size class.

v_gene: TRBV20-1
abundance: few
CDR3aa: SAPPGQGANGYT

v_gene: TRBV7-9
abundance: many
CDR3aa: ASSLRDRVDEKLF

v_gene: TRBV29-1
abundance: few
CDR3aa: SVEEVFGSPLH

v_gene: TRBV12-3/TRBV12-4
abundance: few
CDR3aa: ASSLNGPQH

v_gene: TRBV7-9
abundance: NA
CDR3aa: ASSSSPNTGELF

v_gene: TRBV2
abundance: many
CDR3aa: ASGSWGANEKLF

v_gene: TRBV12-3/TRBV12-4
abundance: NA
CDR3aa: ASSWPGSYGYT

v_gene: TRBV11-2
abundance: few
CDR3aa: ASSLEVAGFKVSGANVLT

v_gene: TRBV12-3/TRBV12-4
abundance: many
CDR3aa: ASNSRGATEAF

v_gene: TRBV14
abundance: NA
CDR3aa: ASSRTSVIYNEQF

v_gene: TRBV15
abundance: many
CDR3aa: ATSRKPGTESTDTQY

v_gene: TRBV7-2
abundance: few
CDR3aa: ASSLSVLSNQPQH

v_gene: TRBV20-1
abundance: NA
CDR3aa: SARPDRGYTEAF

v_gene: TRBV6-1
abundance: NA
CDR3aa: ASSRPGHPSTDTQY

v_gene: TRBV5-1
abundance: many
CDR3aa: ASSLGPAGDTQY

v_gene: TRBV29-1
abundance: few
CDR3aa: SAHPAGLEAF

v_gene: TRBV5-1
abundance: NA
CDR3aa: ASSLVKESSYNEQF